This T cell receptor beta chain was identified in a study of T cell repertoires in cytomegalovirus infection. In the study overall: Public TCR beta signatures indicated both CMV infection and matching HLA type.

Trimming stripped 3 bases from V and 8 bases from J, with 10 bases between. The CDR3 is made up of 12 amino acids. MiXCR, run by TCRdb on the reads, gives a single entry per CDR3 protein. The table records 150,000 to 200,000 distinct CDR3 sequences, roughly 27% of them present only once. This receptor was obtained from a human donor in good health (CMV status not recorded). Some clones in this sample may be carry-over from other donors' samples. The J gene is TRBJ2-5, the V gene TRBV12-3 or TRBV12-4; no definite D call. The sample taken for sequencing was PBMCs. The CDR3 sequence is CASSLGPVTQYF. The CDR3, as DNA: TGTGCCAGCAGTTTGGGTCCTGTTACCCAGTACTTC.